This T cell receptor (beta chain) is drawn from a study of blood T cells in healthy people across ages. In the case of this clonotype: Its antigen is unidentified.

This CDR3 contains 19 residues. The V segment lost 5 bases and the J segment 2 bases; nucleotides outside the gene matches: 15. The V gene's germline CDR1 is SEHNR and CDR2 FQNEAQ (reference sequence). Study conclusions and caveats: Researchers report that TCR beta diversity correlated strongly with naive T cell percentage. Estimated diversity across one million T cells was deemed an underestimate.

Then a second PCR, running about 6 to 11 cycles, was carried out with a sample-barcoded 5' primer and a J-beta primer mix. TCRdb reprocessed the 5' RACE reads via MiXCR and lists one record per CDR3 protein. This table has about 930,000 distinct CDR3 sequences, 25% to 35% appearing once. This same sample was also part of a study on T cells of mothers and their children.

The specimen sequenced was blood. The rearrangement uses TRBV7-9 and TRBJ2-3, with 11 bases lining up with TRBD2. The sequence derives from a woman aged 35 to 49 in good health. The CDR3 coding sequence is TGTGCCAGCAGCGAGACGAGACTAGCGGGGCGTGATTTCACAGATACGCAGTATTTT. As protein: CASSETRLAGRDFTDTQYF.